This entry describes one T cell receptor beta chain. The antigen remains unidentified. Samples underwent the assay at deep level. TCRdb's table, derived via immunoSEQ multiplex PCR, lists solely in-frame clones and lacks some. The sample comprises 1.4 million to 1.5 million clones, 95% to 97% of which are singletons, and about 1% rests with the top ten. The sample comes from a study of shared clonotypes between healthy human individuals. Study-wide background: The donor group consisted of a couple of women and a few men, aged 18 to 49.

The V gene lost 4 bases and the J gene lost 4 bases, with 8 bases spanning the gap. CDR1 is LNHNV and CDR2 is YYDKDF in the germline V gene (reference sequence). The CDR3 is made up of 12 amino acids. Adult donors, all healthy and HIV-negative, had no recent acute infections or vaccinations. Study results and caveats: Relative to their counterparts shared across all four donors, non-shared clonotypes exhibited diminished generation probabilities.

This sequence joins TRBV15 and TRBJ2-7, with D maybe TRBD2 (5 bases). Sequences were obtained from naive CD4+ T cells sorted from blood. Subset: CD45RA+ positively selected. The source of this sequence is a man aged 25-40 years in good health. The CDR3 is CATSNGIYEQYF. The CDR3 nucleotides are TGTGCCACCAGCAACGGGATTTACGAGCAGTACTTC.